Sequencing of this T cell receptor (beta chain) was carried out in a study of shared clonotypes between healthy human individuals. A remark on this clone: Its antigen is as yet unknown.

Points from the study as a whole: At large depth, rarefaction still showed sorted-subset sequencing to be incomplete.

Assay used: immunoSEQ multiplex PCR; TCRdb lists only in-frame clones, some missing. The data hold approximately 2,000,000 clones, with approximately 90% observed a single time. CDR1 SGHRS and CDR2 YFSETQ come from the germline V gene. The CDR3 is 15 residues long. Trimming shortened V by 0 bases and J by 3 bases, and 13 bases separated the two germline ends. V usage is TRBV5-1 and J usage is TRBJ2-7; D gene uncertain. The source is a man aged 18 to 30 in good health. Some clones in this sample may be carry-over from other donors' samples. What was sequenced was naive CD4+ T cells from PBMCs. Subset described: CD45RA+ positively selected. The DNA of the CDR3 is TGCGCCAGCAGCTTGGTCGGGCCAGGTGGCTACGAGCAGTACTTC. Translation gives CASSLVGPGGYEQYF.